The clone carrying this T cell receptor (beta chain) was observed at least ten times. The antigen is undetermined. The data stem from a study of T cells after posttransplantation cyclophosphamide. Clones were sequenced by immunoSEQ multiplex PCR, and TCRdb holds only the in-frame ones, with some missing. The data list some 23,000 clones, none observed once; about 1.8% falls to the top ten. Treatment was busulfan-fludarabine conditioning, a marrow graft, and cyclophosphamide on days +3 and +4. This CDR3 has 13 residues. Germline CDR1 reads SGHRS; CDR2 reads YFSETQ. Between the trimmed V and J ends, which lost 0 bases and 3 bases, there was a span of 4 bases. Study observations and caveats: Donor-recipient repertoire similarity was low at 1-2 months, rising over year one. Tissue-infiltrating T cells from skin or gut overlapped little with blood T cells. After PTCy, TRB diversity resembled that of CNI/methotrexate controls.

This TCR derives from a young adult male patient who received an allogeneic stem cell transplant from a related donor, was CMV-positive, and had no GVHD. Some T cells may be the graft donor's. This sequence joins TRBV5-1 and TRBJ2-1, with D uncertain. The sequencing here drew on PBMCs, taken after allogeneic stem cell transplant with posttransplant cyclophosphamide. The CDR3 here is CASSLANYNEQFF. The CDR3 region has the DNA TGCGCCAGCAGCTTGGCTAACTACAATGAGCAGTTCTTC.